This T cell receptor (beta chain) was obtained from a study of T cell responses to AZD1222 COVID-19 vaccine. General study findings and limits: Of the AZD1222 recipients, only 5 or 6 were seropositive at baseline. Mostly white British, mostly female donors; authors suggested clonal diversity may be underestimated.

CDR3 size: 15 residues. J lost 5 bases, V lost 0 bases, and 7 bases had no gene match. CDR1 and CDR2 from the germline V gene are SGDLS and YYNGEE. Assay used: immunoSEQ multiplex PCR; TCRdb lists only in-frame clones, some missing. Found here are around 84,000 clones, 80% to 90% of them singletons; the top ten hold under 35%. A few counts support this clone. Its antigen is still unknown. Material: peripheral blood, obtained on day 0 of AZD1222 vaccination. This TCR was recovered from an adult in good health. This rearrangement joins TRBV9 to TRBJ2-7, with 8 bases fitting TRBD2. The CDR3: CASSVAAGAGNEQYF. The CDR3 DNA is TGTGCCAGCAGCGTAGCAGCGGGAGCCGGGAACGAGCAGTACTTC. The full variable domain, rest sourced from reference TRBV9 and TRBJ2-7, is DSGVTQTPKHLITATGQRVTLRCSPRSGDLSVYWYQQSLDQGLQFLIQYYNGEERAKGNILERFSAQQFPDLHSELNLSSLELGDSALYFCASSVAAGAGNEQYFGPGTRLTVT.